This T cell receptor beta chain emerged from a study of beta chain features in type 1 diabetes. The study, taken as a whole, reports: Naive, central memory and Treg TCRB repertoires seemed to resemble each other more closely in patients than they did in healthy donors. People with Type 1 diabetes carried modestly yet significantly shorter TCRB CDR3s in all four CD4+ subsets.

Since all of the isolated RNA was reverse transcribed, expressed TCRB transcripts were what got sequenced. Some clones are missing from TCRdb's copy, which holds only in-frame ones; the method was immunoSEQ multiplex PCR. The data show some 290,000 clones, with approximately 15% seen just once and under 0.02% held by the top ten. V was cut by 0 bases and J by 10 bases, with 10 bases left in between. From germline, CDR1 is LNHNV and CDR2 YYDKDF (reference sequence). The CDR3 totals 13 residues. This clone turned up a few times. Its target is unknown. Donors contributed one heparinised blood draw apiece, averaging about 110 mL. Sorting that relied on CD45RO/CCR7/CD25/CD127/CD95/CD27 yielded CD4+ naive, central memory, regulatory and stem cell-like memory cells.

This clonotype was sampled from a man aged 25-45 years with type 1 diabetes. Sequenced input: naive CD4+ T cells from blood. The gene calls are TRBV15 and TRBJ2-1; a weak D match, TRBD1 (6 bases). CDR3 sequence (DNA): TGTGCCACCAGCAGAGATCTGGGACAAGAGCAGTTCTTC. Its protein product is CATSRDLGQEQFF.